This TCR beta chain was observed in a study of blood T cell repertoires in COVID-19. Background on the study: Sources were T cells, B-cell-depleted T cells, or PBMCs; the material itself was cDNA or gDNA.

This table comes from immunoSEQ multiplex PCR, and its TCRdb copy is limited to in-frame clones, with some not included. The repertoire holds a few hundred thousand clones, with around 90% as singletons. CDR3 length: 15 residues. Germline V gene data show CDR1 as MNHEY and CDR2 as SVGEGT. V lost 6 bases and J lost 0, with 15 bases in between. The genes are TRBV6-2 or TRBV6-3 and TRBJ2-7; tentatively, D is TRBD2 (7 bases). This receptor was obtained from a man aged 55 to 70 with acute or convalescent COVID-19. The sample comprised peripheral blood. CDR3 coding DNA: TGTGCCAGCAGCAAAGAGGGGGGGAGCTCCTACGAGCAGTACTTC. It specifies CASSKEGGSSYEQYF.